This paragraph covers one TCR beta chain sequence. What it binds is unknown. These data are taken from a study of T cell responses to AZD1222 COVID-19 vaccine. Points from the study as a whole: Nearly half of spike-specific TCRs reportedly target variant regions that are unmutated in the B.1.351 and B.1.1.7 variants. Two doses of AZD1222 preceded a rise in Spike-specific TCR breadth and depth. Most donors were white British, females outnumbered males, and clonal diversity was possibly underestimated.

Trimming shortened V by 4 bases and J by 3 bases, and 16 bases separated the two germline ends. The germline V gene encodes CDR1 SNHLY and CDR2 FYNNEI. The CDR3 contains 15 residues. Produced via immunoSEQ multiplex PCR; TCRdb's table is partial and in-frame only. The sample contains roughly 170,000 clones, about 91% of which appear only once. The chain recombines TRBV2 with TRBJ2-7, with D perhaps being TRBD1 or TRBD2 (5 bases each). The receptor comes from an adult in good health. The material sequenced was peripheral blood, taken on day 0 of AZD1222 vaccination. CDR3 sequence (DNA): TGTGCCAGCAGTGGTAAACAGGAGGCTTACTACGAGCAGTACTTC. It yields the protein CASSGKQEAYYEQYF.